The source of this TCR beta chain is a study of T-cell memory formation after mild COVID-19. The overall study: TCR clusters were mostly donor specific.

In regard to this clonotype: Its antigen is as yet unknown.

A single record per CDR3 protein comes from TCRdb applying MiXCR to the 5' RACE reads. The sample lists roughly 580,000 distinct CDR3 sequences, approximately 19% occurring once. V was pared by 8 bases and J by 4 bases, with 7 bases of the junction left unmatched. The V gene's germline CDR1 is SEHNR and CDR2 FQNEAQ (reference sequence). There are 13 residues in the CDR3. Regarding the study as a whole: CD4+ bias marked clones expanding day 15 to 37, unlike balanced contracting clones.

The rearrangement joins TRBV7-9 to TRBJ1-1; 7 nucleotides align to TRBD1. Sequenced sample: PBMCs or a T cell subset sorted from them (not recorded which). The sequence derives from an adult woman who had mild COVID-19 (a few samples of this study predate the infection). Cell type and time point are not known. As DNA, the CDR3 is TGTGCCAGCGAAGGGGGCTCGGGCACTGAAGCTTTCTTT. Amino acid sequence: CASEGGSGTEAFF. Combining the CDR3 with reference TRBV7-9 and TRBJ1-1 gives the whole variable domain DTGVSQNPRHKITKRGQNVTFRCDPISEHNRLYWYRQTLGQGPEFLTYFQNEAQLEKSRLLSDRFSAERPKGSFSTLEIQRTEQGDSAMYLCASEGGSGTEAFFGQGTRLTVV.